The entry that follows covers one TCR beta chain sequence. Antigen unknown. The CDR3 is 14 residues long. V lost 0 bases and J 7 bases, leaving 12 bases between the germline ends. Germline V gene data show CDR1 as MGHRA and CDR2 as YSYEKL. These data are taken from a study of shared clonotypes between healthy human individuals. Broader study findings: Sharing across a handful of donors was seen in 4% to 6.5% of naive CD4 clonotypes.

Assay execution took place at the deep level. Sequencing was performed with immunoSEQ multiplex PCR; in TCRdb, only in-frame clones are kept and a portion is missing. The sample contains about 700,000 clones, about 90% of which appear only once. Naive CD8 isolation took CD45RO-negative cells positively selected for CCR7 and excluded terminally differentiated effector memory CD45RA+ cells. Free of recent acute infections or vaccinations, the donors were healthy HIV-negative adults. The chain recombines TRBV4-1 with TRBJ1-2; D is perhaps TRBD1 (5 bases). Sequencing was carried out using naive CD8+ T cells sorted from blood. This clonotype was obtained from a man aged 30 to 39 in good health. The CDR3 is CASSQDWGRFGYTF. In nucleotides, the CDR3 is TGCGCCAGCAGCCAAGATTGGGGCCGCTTTGGCTACACCTTC.